This T cell receptor (beta chain) is drawn from a study of blood T cell repertoires in COVID-19. The repertoire was sequenced with immunoSEQ multiplex PCR; TCRdb's copy has only in-frame clones and lacks some. The table records some 180,000 clones, roughly 80% of them present only once. Turning to this clone: The same CDR3 is also encoded by other DNA sequences in this sample.

Unmatched junction bases numbered 1, after V lost 3 bases and J lost 3 bases. The CDR3 runs to 14 residues. Germline CDR1 and CDR2: SGDLS and YYNGEE. This chain uses TRBV9 with TRBJ2-7; TRBD2 aligns across 12 bases. This receptor was obtained from a man aged 45 to 65 who had recovered from COVID-19. Material: peripheral blood. The CDR3 loop is CASSETSGSYEQYF. Written as DNA, the CDR3 is TGTGCCAGCAGCGAGACTAGCGGGAGCTACGAGCAGTACTTC.